Given below is one T cell receptor (beta chain) in context. Its antigen specificity is not known. No base qualities exist here, and no much larger clone lies one base off it. Library method: the immunoSEQ multiplex PCR assay. For the multiplex PCR, a mixture combining 60 forward primers for TCR Vbeta segments and 13 reverse primers for TCR Jbeta segments was used. Amplification of the CDR3 region of rearranged TCR beta genes was performed with a multiplex PCR assay on genomic DNA. The amplified TCR beta libraries were sequenced on the Illumina HiSeq System as 87-base-pair reads. As for the authors' bioinformatics: A later analysis counted around 72 million unique TCR beta chains across the 500 to 850 repertoires, and about 10 million of these chains were shared by at least two donors. To remove PCR and sequencing errors, raw reads were error-corrected and collapsed into unique sequences using a nearest-neighbor algorithm that merged closely related sequences. CDR3 sequences were aligned to IMGT reference sequences to assign V, D and J gene segments. For a sequence to be retained, a match of at least six nucleotides was required to both a V gene segment and a J gene segment. Rearrangements were called productive when the CDR3 lacked stop codons and stayed in frame with V and J; all others were non-productive. Following IMGT convention, CDR3 was defined as the stretch from the second conserved V-encoded cysteine to the conserved J-encoded phenylalanine. The earlier analysis of around 640 of the donors excluded sequences that lacked an unambiguous match to a single V gene segment. In an earlier analysis of almost 600 of the donors, a V segment was called functional when productive rearrangements were above 56.7%, and segregating when the standard deviation between donors exceeded 5%. A statistical classification framework was developed to diagnose cytomegalovirus status using the catalog of TCR beta chain sequences. In a later analysis, TCR nucleotide sequences were compared against IMGT/GENE-DB human TR gene sequences so that V and J genes could be assigned. Using the TCRdist pipeline, a later analysis assigned CDR3 sequences along with most-parsimonious VDJ recombination scenarios. In a later analysis, each TCR beta chain was defined by its CDR3 amino acid sequence together with its V-gene family, and reads lacking a unique V-gene family were excluded. In a later analysis, 450 to 600 highly shared, low-generation-probability nucleotide sequences were removed to address suspected cross-contamination and a sequencing artifact. For each public chain, a later analysis derived a clonal expansion index from normalized ranks of inferred template counts within each repertoire. In a later analysis, generation probabilities were computed using a VDJ recombination model fitted to out-of-frame rearrangements, and the results were checked against IGoR. A later analysis scored TCR-TCR, TCR-HLA and TCR-CMV co-occurrence with hypergeometric tests, applying a repertoire-size bias correction to TCR pairs. To estimate false discovery rates, a later analysis permuted the HLA or CMV assignments 20 times. In a later analysis, co-occurring TCRs were grouped with DBSCAN, and TCRdist sequence similarity was added when clustering was performed within HLA-allele-positive subsets. Repertoires with fewer than 30,000 or more than 120,000 public chains, plus five repertoires with anomalous nucleotide sharing, were excluded from co-occurrence clustering. TCRdb mirrors the immuneACCESS table, restricted to in-frame sequences. Some clones are absent from its copies; in checked studies, under half trace to an unresolved V gene, and the reason for the others is unknown. V, J and clone size reflect that table, while D and trimming were determined from the DNA. This sample comprises 100,000 to 150,000 clones, around 77% of them detected only once. The leading ten clones occupy under 5% of the sample.

The data belong to a study of cytomegalovirus exposure and HLA in healthy donors (dated by TCRdb to 2015 to 2018). About the full investigation: An earlier analysis of 587 of the donors reported around 280 Gb of sequence data and 95 million to 140 million unique TCR beta sequences obtained from about 200 million T cells. Approximately 300 gigabases of sequencing data and roughly 81 million unique TCR sequences made up an early release that covered nearly 650 HLA-typed donors. Of the 300 to 500 genotyped donors, 65% to 90% were placed in the genetic ancestry cluster associated with self-reported Caucasian donors. The study aimed to test whether signatures of past pathogen exposure could be identified by cataloging public T cell receptors. The study profiled the T cell repertoires of hundreds of subjects by immunosequencing and related them to cytomegalovirus serostatus. In addition to the first cohort of hundreds of subjects, a separate validation cohort of some 120 different subjects was used. High-throughput TCR immunosequencing, statistical association of individual TCRs with disease status, and machine learning were combined to predict cytomegalovirus infection status. To study patterns of TCR occurrence, a later analysis re-analyzed previously published TCR beta repertoires from 700 or so donors and added high-resolution HLA genotyping. In the later analysis, no new phenotypic data were used to find candidate immune exposures; instead, reliance was placed on TCR beta sequences and their occurrence across donors. In an earlier analysis of 550 to 700 of the donors, high-throughput TCR beta sequencing was used to judge whether each TCR beta V gene segment behaved as functional or pseudogenic. Donor age, sex, ethnicity and CMV serostatus were compiled alongside the repertoire data. A later genetic analysis used genome-wide SNP genotypes for about three fifths of the roughly 700 donors, treating that subset as a discovery cohort. All discovery cohort repertoires had been generated on a single sequencing platform. HLA typing included class I and class II loci at four-digit resolution. Typing coverage differed by locus: A, B, C, DRB1 and DQB1 were typed in roughly 620-630 donors, DQA1 in around 500, DPA1 in some 600, and DPB1 in 450 to 480. Roughly five DR-DQ haplotypes were handled as single units for association and clustering, since linkage in the cohort was strong. Across 398 genotyped donors of the cohort, an average of 235,054 unique TCR beta nucleotide sequences per donor were sequenced, and roughly a sixth of those sequences were non-productive.

What the research found in general, with its limitations: It was suggested by the authors that the approach could potentially be generalized to other disease states and immunological phenotypes. Roughly uniform sequencing depth across donors was assumed in presence/absence analyses, although this assumption may not hold. For the cohort, immune exposure information was limited to CMV serostatus. A few of the identified cytomegalovirus-associated TCR beta chains were confirmed in vitro to be specific for cytomegalovirus antigens. In a later analysis, HLA-associated TCR beta chains were found to be more clonally expanded and to have lower generation probabilities than equally common non-associated chains. In a later analysis, most CMV-associated TCR beta chains were found to appear HLA-restricted, with HLA associations seemingly driven largely by CMV exposure. An association between a missense DCLRE1C variant and V-gene and J-gene trimming of TCR beta chains was found in a later genetic analysis and replicated in an independent cohort. According to a later analysis, parvovirus B19, influenza, CMV and Epstein-Barr virus appeared linked to several top co-occurrence clusters. Specific HLA alleles were associated with over 15,000 TCR beta sequences at a false discovery rate of 0.05 in a later analysis. In this cohort, only TCR beta chains were sequenced, and detectable features were limited by the absence of alpha or paired-chain data. An earlier analysis of roughly 570 of the donors showed that most TCR beta V segments appeared in productive rearrangements either about 87% or about 30% of the time, which broadly matched IMGT annotations. A further reported finding was that TCR beta sequences accurately predicted the HLA-A and HLA-B alleles for most subjects in the first cohort. A cluster of highly shared sequence variants was judged likely to represent a technical artifact of the sequencing pipeline. In a later analysis, TCR association rates were found to vary across HLA loci, with the most associated TCRs seen for DRB1 alleles and the fewest for HLA-C alleles. When HLA alleles, especially DR and DQ, strongly co-occurred, TCR associations were difficult to assign to individual alleles. Correlated functional status among segregating V segments might reflect linkage disequilibrium, but an unknown experimental factor could not be ruled out. The classifier was reported to diagnose cytomegalovirus status with high specificity and sensitivity in both the original and validation cohorts. While some public TCRs were present in many individuals, most TCR sequences turned up only very rarely across donors. In the study, around 160 TCR beta chains were listed as associated with cytomegalovirus. Because HLA typing was unavailable for some donors at each locus, only the typed subset was used in association tests. Compared with the approximately 720-donor mean, donors in an Asian-associated ancestry cluster had fewer N-insertions in productive TCRs, according to a later genetic analysis. Seventeen rarely observed V segments, including chromosome 9 orphons, were excluded from the earlier analysis of several hundred of the donors because counts were too low.

The cohort was made up of approximately 700 healthy bone marrow donors. At the time of sampling, all cohort members were nominally healthy, though unrecorded immune exposures were likely present. The donor was CMV seropositive and was included in the group of some 290 seropositive cohort members. A peripheral blood sample was collected from each donor, and TCR beta sequencing was performed on peripheral blood mononuclear cells. Genomic DNA was extracted from the blood cell samples with the Qiagen DNeasy Blood Extraction Kit. The sequenced material came from PBMCs. The receptor was derived from a male donor in good health and CMV-seropositive.

The CDR3 loop reads CASSLKYRDTEAFF. DNA sequence: TGTGCCAGCAGCTTAAAATACAGGGACACTGAAGCTTTCTTT. Recombination linked TRBV7-2 to TRBJ1-1; the best D guess is TRBD1, with 6 bases matching. The CDR3 numbers 14 residues from cysteine through phenylalanine. Only the CDR3 DNA stays, 42 bases, in frame from base 1. For CDR1 and CDR2, the germline V gene lists SGHTA and FQGNSA. V is pared back by 2 bases and J by 3 bases, with 10 bases lying between the germline termini.